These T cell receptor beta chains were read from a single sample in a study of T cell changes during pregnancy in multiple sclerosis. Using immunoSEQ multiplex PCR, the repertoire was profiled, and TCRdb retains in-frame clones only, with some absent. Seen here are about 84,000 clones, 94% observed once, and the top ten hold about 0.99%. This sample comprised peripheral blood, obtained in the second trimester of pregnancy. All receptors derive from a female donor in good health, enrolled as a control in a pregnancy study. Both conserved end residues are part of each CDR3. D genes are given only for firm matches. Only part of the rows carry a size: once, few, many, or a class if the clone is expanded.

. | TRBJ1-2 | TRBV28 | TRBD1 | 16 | TGTGCCAGCAGTTTCCCCTACCCAGGGGGTAACTATGGCTACACCTTC | CASSFPYPGGNYGYTF
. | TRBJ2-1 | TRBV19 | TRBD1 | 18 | TGTGCCAGTAGTACTACCGGGACAGGAACTGAGGCCTACAATGAGCAGTTCTTC | CASSTTGTGTEAYNEQFF
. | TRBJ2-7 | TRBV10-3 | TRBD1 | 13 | TGTGCCATCAGATCAGGGACAGGGATTGAGCAGTACTTC | CAIRSGTGIEQYF
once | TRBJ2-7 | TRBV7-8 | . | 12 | TGTGCCAGCAGCTGGGGCGTCGACGAGCAGTACTTC | CASSWGVDEQYF
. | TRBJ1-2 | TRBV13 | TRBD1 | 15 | TGTGCCAGCAGCTTAGGACCAGGGGGGAACTATGGCTACACCTTC | CASSLGPGGNYGYTF
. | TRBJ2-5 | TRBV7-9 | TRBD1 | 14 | TGTGCCAGCAGCCGACAGGGATCGGGAGAGACCCAGTACTTC | CASSRQGSGETQYF
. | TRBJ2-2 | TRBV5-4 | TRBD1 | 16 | TGTGCCAGCAGCCAACCGGGACAGGGGGCGCGAGGGGAGCTGTTTTTT | CASSQPGQGARGELFF
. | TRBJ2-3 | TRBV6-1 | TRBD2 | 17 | TGTGCCAGCAGTGAAGGGGCTAGCGGGAGGTTTGGTGATACGCAGTATTTT | CASSEGASGRFGDTQYF
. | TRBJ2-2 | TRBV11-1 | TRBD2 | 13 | TGTGCCAGCAGCTTACTAGCGGGAGTGGGCCTGTTTTTT | CASSLLAGVGLFF
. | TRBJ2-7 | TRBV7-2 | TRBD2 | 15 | TGTGCCAGCGCGATAGCCGGGACTAGCGGTTACGAGCAGTACTTC | CASAIAGTSGYEQYF
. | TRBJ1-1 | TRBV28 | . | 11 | TGTGGCGTCGGATTTCAGGGTGAAGCTTTCTTT | CGVGFQGEAFF
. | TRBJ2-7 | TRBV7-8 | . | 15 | TGTGCCAGCAGCTTAGAGGCCGGGGTTGCCTACGAGCAGTACTTC | CASSLEAGVAYEQYF
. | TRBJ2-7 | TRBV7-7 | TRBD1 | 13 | TGTGCCAGCAGTTACGGGACAGACTACGAGCAGTACTTC | CASSYGTDYEQYF
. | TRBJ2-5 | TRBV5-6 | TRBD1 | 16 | TGTGCCAGCAGCCAATCATTGACAGGGGGCAGGGAGACCCAGTACTTC | CASSQSLTGGRETQYF
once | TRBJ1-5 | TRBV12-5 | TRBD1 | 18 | TGTGCTAGTGGTTTGTACGGGGACAGGCCTTATAGCAATCAGCCCCAGCATTTT | CASGLYGDRPYSNQPQHF
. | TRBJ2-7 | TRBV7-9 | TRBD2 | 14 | TGTGCCAGCAACTCCGGACTAGCGGACTACGAGCAGTACTTC | CASNSGLADYEQYF
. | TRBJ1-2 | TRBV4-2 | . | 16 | TGTGCCAGCAGCCAGGGCCGATTATTAGCTAACTATGGCTACACCTTC | CASSQGRLLANYGYTF
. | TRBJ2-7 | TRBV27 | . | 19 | TGTGCCAGCAGTTTAGAGGTCGGGGTTGGCGGAGGGGTCCCCTACGAGCAGTACTTC | CASSLEVGVGGGVPYEQYF
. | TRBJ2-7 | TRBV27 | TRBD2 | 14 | TGTGCCAGCAGACTTGGGACTAGCGGCTACGAGCAGTACTTC | CASRLGTSGYEQYF
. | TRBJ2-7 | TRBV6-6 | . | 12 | TGTGCCAGCAGTTCCGTCCTAACCGAGCAGTACTTC | CASSSVLTEQYF
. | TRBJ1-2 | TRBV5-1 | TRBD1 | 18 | TGCGCCAGCAGACCAACACAGGGGGCGCTTGTCCTGGACTATGGCTACACCTTC | CASRPTQGALVLDYGYTF
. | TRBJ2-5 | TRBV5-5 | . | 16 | TGTGCCAGCAGCTTGGCCACTGAAAGACGGAGGAAGACCCAGTACTTC | CASSLATERRRKTQYF
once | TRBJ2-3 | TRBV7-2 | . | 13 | TGTGCCAGCAGCTTGGTAAGGGGAGATACGCAGTATTTT | CASSLVRGDTQYF
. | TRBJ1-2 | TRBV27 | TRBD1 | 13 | TGTGCCAGCAGTTCGACAGGGAACTATGGCTACACCTTC | CASSSTGNYGYTF
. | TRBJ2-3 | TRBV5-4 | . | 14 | TGTGCCAGCAGCTTGGACAGGGGCACAGATACGCAGTATTTT | CASSLDRGTDTQYF
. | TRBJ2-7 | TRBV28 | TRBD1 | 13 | TGTGCCAGCAGTTTCAAGGACAGGGACGAGCAGTACTTC | CASSFKDRDEQYF
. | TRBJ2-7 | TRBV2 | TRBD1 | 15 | TGTGCCAGCAGTGGTGGACAGGGCGGCTCCTACGAGCAGTACTTC | CASSGGQGGSYEQYF
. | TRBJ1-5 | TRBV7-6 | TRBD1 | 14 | TGTGCCAGCAGCCAGACAGGGACTAATCAGCCCCAGCATTTT | CASSQTGTNQPQHF
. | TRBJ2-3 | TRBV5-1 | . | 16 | TGCGCCAGCAGCTTGGCCCGACTTACGAGCACAGATACGCAGTATTTT | CASSLARLTSTDTQYF
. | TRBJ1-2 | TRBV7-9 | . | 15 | TGTGCCAGCAGCTTTGAGGCTATTAAAAACTATGGCTACACCTTC | CASSFEAIKNYGYTF
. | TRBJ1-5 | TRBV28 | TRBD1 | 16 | TGTGCCAGCAGCAACCTGGGACAGGGCGACCATCAGCCCCAGCATTTT | CASSNLGQGDHQPQHF
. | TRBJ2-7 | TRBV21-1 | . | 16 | TGTGCCAGCAGCAAAGATCCCAAGCACAGGGTGCGCGAGCAGTACTTC | CASSKDPKHRVREQYF
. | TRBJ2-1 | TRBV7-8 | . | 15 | TGTGCCAGCAGCGAAGAAGCGGTGACTTACAATGAGCAGTTCTTC | CASSEEAVTYNEQFF
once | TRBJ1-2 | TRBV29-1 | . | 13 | TGCAGCGCAGAGGGCAGAGCTAACTATGGCTACACCTTC | CSAEGRANYGYTF
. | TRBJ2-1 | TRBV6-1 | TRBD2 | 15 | TGTGCCAGCAGTGGAGGGGGAGCGGGAGAGAATGAGCAGTTCTTC | CASSGGGAGENEQFF
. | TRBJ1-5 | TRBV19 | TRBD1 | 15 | TGTGCCATTTCCGGGACAGGTTCCCCCAATCAGCCCCAGCATTTT | CAISGTGSPNQPQHF
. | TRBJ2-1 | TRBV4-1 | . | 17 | TGCGCCAGCAGCCAACCCACCCAGACAGGCCCCGGTGGTGAGCAGTTCTTC | CASSQPTQTGPGGEQFF
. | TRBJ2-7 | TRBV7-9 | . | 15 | TGTGCCAGCAGCCCGGACACCTTGGTCGGTTACGAGCAGTACTTC | CASSPDTLVGYEQYF
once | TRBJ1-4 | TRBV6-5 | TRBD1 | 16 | TGTGCCAGCAGTTTAAAGCCCGGGACAGGGAGCGAAAAACTGTTTTTT | CASSLKPGTGSEKLFF
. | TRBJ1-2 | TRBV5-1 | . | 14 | TGCGCCAGCAGCTTGTCAGCCACGGGGGATGGCTACACCTTC | CASSLSATGDGYTF
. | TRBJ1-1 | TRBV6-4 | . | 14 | TGTGCCAGCACTCCGAGCGGGGCGAACACTGAAGCTTTCTTT | CASTPSGANTEAFF
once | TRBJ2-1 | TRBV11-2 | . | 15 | TGTGCCAGCAGCTCAATTCGGGGGTCCTACAATGAGCAGTTCTTC | CASSSIRGSYNEQFF
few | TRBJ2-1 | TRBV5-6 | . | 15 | TGTGCCAGCAGCTCTAGGCGGTCGTCCTACAATGAGCAGTTCTTC | CASSSRRSSYNEQFF
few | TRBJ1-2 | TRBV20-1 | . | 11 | TGCAGTGCTTCCCGACTTTATGGCTACACCTTC | CSASRLYGYTF
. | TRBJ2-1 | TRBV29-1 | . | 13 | TGCAGCGTTGAACCCACCAGCGGGAATGAGCAGTTCTTC | CSVEPTSGNEQFF
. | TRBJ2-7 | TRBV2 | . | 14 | TGTGCCAGGGGACGGACAACGGGGCAGGGGGAGCAGTACTTC | CARGRTTGQGEQYF